These 5 T cell receptor beta chains were all obtained from the same sample, sequenced in a study of cytomegalovirus exposure and HLA in healthy donors. Primers for the PCR totalled 60 Vbeta and 13 Jbeta. Libraries were prepared by immunoSEQ multiplex PCR; TCRdb keeps only in-frame clonotypes and omits some of them. The sample data list 55,000 to 80,000 clones. Input material: PBMCs. The receptors originated from a man aged 35-49 years in good health and CMV-seronegative.

The rearrangement links TRBV30 to TRBJ1-5, with TRBD1 matching 7 bases. After removal of 2 bases from V and 7 bases from J, the junction contained 5 bases not matched to a gene. The germline gives CDR1 GTSNPN, CDR2 SVGIG (reference sequence). The length of the CDR3 is 13 residues. CDR3 nucleotide sequence: TGTGCCTGGAGTAGGGGGCCGGACCAGCCCCAGCATTTT. This gives the protein CAWSRGPDQPQHF.

The J gene is TRBJ1-2, the V gene TRBV30, with 8 bases matching TRBD1. Trimming removed 0 bases from V and 3 bases from J; junction bases left unmatched: 9. This CDR3 region has 16 residues. CDR1 GTSNPN and CDR2 SVGIG come from the germline V gene (reference sequence). The CDR3 coding sequence is TGTGCCTGGAGTGTACCGCATGCAGGGGGCGACTATGGCTACACCTTC. This translates into CAWSVPHAGGDYGYTF.

The V gene is TRBV5-8, the J gene TRBJ2-5; 9 bases map to TRBD1. The germline V gene encodes CDR1 SGHTS and CDR2 YDEGEE. This CDR3 has 17 amino acids. V lost 0 bases to trimming and J lost 3 bases; unmatched junction nucleotides: 9. CDR3 DNA: TGTGCCAGCAGCTTGGATAGGACAGGGGTTTGGGAAGAGACCCAGTACTTC. Its protein product is CASSLDRTGVWEETQYF.

J is TRBJ1-1 and V is TRBV6-5; D unresolved. V lost 5 bases and J 3 bases, leaving 7 bases between the germline ends. CDR3 length equals 12 residues. Looked up from germline, CDR1 is MNHEY and CDR2 is SVGAGI. The CDR3 region is CASSTSDTEAFF. CDR3 coding DNA: TGTGCCAGCAGTACCTCGGACACTGAAGCTTTCTTT.

With regard to this clone: One junction end disagrees with the germline gene, perhaps due to a read error. This chain's CDR3 is CAWSWGASSNPPQHF. CDR3 coding DNA: TGTGCCTGGAGTTGGGGCGCCTCCTCCAATCCGCCCCAGCATTTT. V and J are TRBV30 and TRBJ1-5; possible D gene TRBD1, 5 bases. The length of the CDR3 is 15 residues. Germline V gene data show CDR1 as GTSNPN and CDR2 as SVGIG (reference sequence).